Described below is a single TCR beta chain sequence and its context. Assay used: immunoSEQ multiplex PCR; TCRdb lists only in-frame clones, some missing. This table has about 590,000 clones, 95% appearing once. The CDR3 totals 15 residues. The V segment lost 4 bases and the J segment 2 bases; nucleotides outside the gene matches: 5. Germline lookup yields CDR1 SGDLS and CDR2 YYNGEE. The record originates from a study of shared clonotypes between healthy human individuals. CD45RO-negative, CCR7-positively selected cells formed the naive CD8 fraction, excluding terminally differentiated effector memory CD45RA+ cells.

The source is a woman aged 30 to 39 in good health. The sequencing sample was made of naive CD8+ T cells sorted from blood. The chain joins TRBV9 to TRBJ2-1; 8 bases map to TRBD2. The CDR3 DNA is TGTGCCAGCAGCCCGAGCGGGGGAGCCTACAATGAGCAGTTCTTC. It yields the protein CASSPSGGAYNEQFF.